The rows below give T cell receptor beta chains drawn from one sample of a study of T cell repertoires in cytomegalovirus infection. The antigens for these receptors are not known. TCRdb used MiXCR to reprocess the reads, holding one entry per CDR3 protein. The profile shows around 750,000 distinct CDR3 sequences, roughly 33% of them singletons. Sequencing used cultured CD8+ T cells from PBMCs, obtained from culture after CMV antigen stimulation. The receptor set was obtained from a human donor in good health (CMV status not recorded). Some clones in this sample may be carry-over from other donors' samples. Each CDR3 is given with its conserved first and last residue. The D gene is left open where the match is weak. Not all rows give a size; the values are once, few, many and, for expanded clones, a class.

>TRBJ2-1|few|TRBD2|TRBV7-9
TGTGCCAGCAGCTTAGCTACGACTAGCGGGGATGACAATGAGCAGTTCTTC
CASSLATTSGDDNEQFF
>TRBJ2-1|NA|TRBD2|TRBV19
TGTGCCAGTACCCCAGTGGCGGGGGGGTACAATGAGCAGTTCTTC
CASTPVAGGYNEQFF
>TRBJ1-3|NA|NA|TRBV27
TGTGCCAGCAGTTTAGGGACCTACCCGACCGCTGGAAACACCATATATTTT
CASSLGTYPTAGNTIYF
>TRBJ1-2|NA|NA|TRBV24-1
TGTGCCACCAGTGGACGCGAGGGGGGGAACTATGGCTACACCTTC
CATSGREGGNYGYTF
>TRBJ2-1|few|TRBD2|TRBV5-4
TGTGCCAGCAGCTTCAAGCGGGAGACTTACAATGAGCAGTTCTTC
CASSFKRETYNEQFF
>TRBJ1-1|NA|NA|TRBV13
TGTGCCAGCAGCTTAGGTGGCTCGCCAGGAAACACTGAAGCTTTCTTT
CASSLGGSPGNTEAFF
>TRBJ2-3|NA|TRBD2|TRBV15
TGTGCCACCAGCAGAGAGGGACTATATACGCAGTATTTT
CATSREGLYTQYF
>TRBJ2-3|NA|TRBD2|TRBV10-2
TGCGCCAGCAGTGCTAGCGGGGGGCCGGTTGGCACAGATACGCAGTATTTT
CASSASGGPVGTDTQYF
>TRBJ2-1|many|TRBD1|TRBV12-3/TRBV12-4
TGTGCCAGCAGTTTTAGGGGGCTCGTCAATGAGCAGTTCTTC
CASSFRGLVNEQFF
>TRBJ1-2|few|NA|TRBV7-9
TGTGCCAGCAGCTTAGAAGGGGCAGATATAAACTATGGCTACACCTTC
CASSLEGADINYGYTF
>TRBJ2-1|many|NA|TRBV6-2/TRBV6-3
TGTGCCAGCAGTTACTCGACCGACGGATTAAGCTCCTACAATGAGCAGTTCTTC
CASSYSTDGLSSYNEQFF
>TRBJ2-7|few|TRBD1|TRBV28
TGTGCCAGCAGTGAACCGGGACAGGCCTACGAGCAGTACTTC
CASSEPGQAYEQYF
>TRBJ1-4|many|NA|TRBV7-9
TGTGCCAGCAGCCCCCCGGACGTTGGAAATGAAAAACTGTTTTTT
CASSPPDVGNEKLFF
>TRBJ1-6|NA|TRBD1|TRBV28
TGTGCCAGCAGCCAAGACAGGGAATGGAATTCACCCCTCCACTTT
CASSQDREWNSPLHF
>TRBJ1-6|NA|NA|TRBV6-1
TGTGCCAGCAGTGAACTTGGAGGACCTAATTCACCCCTCCACTTT
CASSELGGPNSPLHF
>TRBJ2-5|NA|TRBD2|TRBV4-2
TGTGCCAGCAGCCAACTAGCGGGGGGGCAAGAGACCCAGTACTTC
CASSQLAGGQETQYF
>TRBJ2-2|once|TRBD2|TRBV14
TGTGCCAGCAGCCAAGGGGCAGTGCAGCGGGGGAGCACCGGGGAGCTGTTTTTT
CASSQGAVQRGSTGELFF
>TRBJ2-7|few|NA|TRBV7-8
TGTGCCAGCACAATTGACGCCTACGAGCAGTACTTC
CASTIDAYEQYF
>TRBJ2-1|NA|NA|TRBV9
TGTGCCAGCAGCGTAAATGACCCGCCGCGTTACAATGAGCAGTTCTTC
CASSVNDPPRYNEQFF
>TRBJ1-2|few|TRBD1|TRBV14
TGTGCCAGCAGCCAAGATAGGGCCGACAGGGCCCCTTCTGGCTACACCTTC
CASSQDRADRAPSGYTF
>TRBJ2-5|NA|NA|TRBV28
TGTGCCAGCAGTTCTAATTATAGAGGACCGAAGGGGGAGACCCAGTACTTC
CASSSNYRGPKGETQYF
>TRBJ1-1|few|NA|TRBV10-3
TGTGCCACCTTGGGGCATCAGGAGATGAACACTGAAGCTTTCTTT
CATLGHQEMNTEAFF
>TRBJ2-5|NA|NA|TRBV12-3/TRBV12-4
TGTGCCAGCAGTCTCTCGGTGGTAGAGACCCAGTACTTC
CASSLSVVETQYF
>TRBJ2-5|many|TRBD1|TRBV7-8
TGTGCCAGCAGCAGGGACAGACGTCAAGAGACCCAGTACTTC
CASSRDRRQETQYF
>TRBJ1-4|few|TRBD1|TRBV23-1
TGCGCCAGCAGACAGGGGAGGAATGAAAAACTGTTTTTT
CASRQGRNEKLFF
>TRBJ2-6|NA|TRBD1|TRBV6-2/TRBV6-3
TGTGCCAGCAGTTATCAGACAGGGGCCGCCGACTCTGGGGCCAACGTCCTGACTTTC
CASSYQTGAADSGANVLTF
>TRBJ1-1|NA|TRBD1|TRBV9
TGTGCCAGCAGCCCGGGACAGGCTTGGAACACTGAAGCTTTCTTT
CASSPGQAWNTEAFF
>TRBJ1-2|few|NA|TRBV6-5
TGTGCCAGCCGTCGGCCGGCCTATGGCTACACCTTC
CASRRPAYGYTF
>TRBJ2-2|many|TRBD1|TRBV7-6
TGTGCCAGCACCGACAGGGGAAACACCGGGGAGCTGTTTTTT
CASTDRGNTGELFF
>TRBJ2-6|NA|NA|TRBV11-2
TGTGCCAGCAGCTTATGGGCGACCCCTGGGGCCAACGTCCTGACTTTC
CASSLWATPGANVLTF
>TRBJ2-1|NA|NA|TRBV10-3
TGTGCCATCACAGGGGGGCCCTACAATGAGCAGTTCTTC
CAITGGPYNEQFF
>TRBJ2-5|NA|NA|TRBV12-3/TRBV12-4
TGTGCCAGCAGTTTTACAGGGTTCCAAGAGACCCAGTACTTC
CASSFTGFQETQYF
>TRBJ1-1|NA|NA|TRBV12-3/TRBV12-4
TGTGCCAGCAGACCCCCCGCTGAAGCTTTCTTT
CASRPPAEAFF
>TRBJ2-2|many|NA|TRBV7-8
TGTGCCAGCAGCTTAAGTAGAGGGGAATTAGACACCGGGGAGCTGTTTTTT
CASSLSRGELDTGELFF
>TRBJ2-5|many|NA|TRBV11-2
TGTGCCAGCAGCTCTATCGACAGGGATGGAGGGGAGACCCAGTACTTC
CASSSIDRDGGETQYF
>TRBJ2-2|NA|NA|TRBV3-1
TGTGCCAGCAGCCAAGATTACCAATCCACCGGGGAGCTGTTTTTT
CASSQDYQSTGELFF
>TRBJ2-1|NA|NA|TRBV18
TGTGCCAGCTCACCAATGGACTTACCCTACAATGAGCAGTTCTTC
CASSPMDLPYNEQFF
>TRBJ2-7|few|NA|TRBV7-9
TGTGCCAGCACCTTAGGGGTGAGGGAGCAGTACTTC
CASTLGVREQYF
>TRBJ1-2|few|NA|TRBV29-1
TGCAGCGTTGAAACCAGGGTGCAGGGCTACACCTTC
CSVETRVQGYTF
>TRBJ2-4|few|NA|TRBV7-8
TGTGCCAGCAGCCTGCCCCTGCCAGGGGACATTCAGTACTTC
CASSLPLPGDIQYF
>TRBJ1-5|NA|NA|TRBV2
TGTGCCAGCAGTGAACCCCAGAGTTTTTGGGAAAATCAGCCCCAGCATTTT
CASSEPQSFWENQPQHF
>TRBJ2-1|NA|NA|TRBV20-1
TGCAGTGCTAGAGATTTGGCGGACAACTACAATGAGCAGTTCTTC
CSARDLADNYNEQFF
>TRBJ2-5|NA|NA|TRBV27
TGTGCCAGCAGTTTATCACAGAGCATACGGGAGACCCAGTACTTC
CASSLSQSIRETQYF
>TRBJ2-7|few|NA|TRBV6-2/TRBV6-3
TGTGCCAGCAGTCCAGCAGGGTACTCCGACGAGCAGTACTTC
CASSPAGYSDEQYF
>TRBJ1-4|few|TRBD1|TRBV19
TGTGCCAGTAGTATAGCTGTCAACAGGGGGCATGAAAAACTGTTTTTT
CASSIAVNRGHEKLFF
>TRBJ1-2|NA|NA|TRBV4-1
TGCGCCAGCAGCCAAGATCTCGACGATTATGGCTACACCTTC
CASSQDLDDYGYTF
>TRBJ2-1|few|NA|TRBV20-1
TGCAGTGCTAGGTTACCGAACTACAATGAGCAGTTCTTC
CSARLPNYNEQFF
>TRBJ2-1|few|TRBD1|TRBV5-6
TGTGCCAGCAGCTTTGGACAGGTGCCCTACAATGAGCAGTTCTTC
CASSFGQVPYNEQFF
>TRBJ1-2|NA|TRBD1|TRBV12-3/TRBV12-4
TGTGCCAGCAGTTTCAACGTGGCAGGGGGTGCTGCTAACTATGGCTACACCTTC
CASSFNVAGGAANYGYTF
>TRBJ1-2|few|TRBD1|TRBV29-1
TGCAGCGGGTACAGGGGAAACGGCTATGGCTACACCTTC
CSGYRGNGYGYTF
>TRBJ1-3|NA|NA|TRBV10-1
TGCGCCAGCAGTTCGGACGGAAATTCTGGAAACACCATATATTTT
CASSSDGNSGNTIYF
>TRBJ2-3|few|TRBD2|TRBV4-1
TGCGCCAGCAGCCAAGGAACGGGACTAGCGGGGGGGAGGACAGATACGCAGTATTTT
CASSQGTGLAGGRTDTQYF
>TRBJ1-2|NA|NA|TRBV11-2
TGTGCCAGCAGCCCGGACAGCCTTTGGGGCTACACCTTC
CASSPDSLWGYTF
>TRBJ2-2|NA|NA|TRBV12-3/TRBV12-4
TGTGCCAGCAGTCTAGTCTCTGCCACCGGGGAGCTGTTTTTT
CASSLVSATGELFF